The present T cell receptor (beta chain) was sequenced within a study of blood T cell repertoires in COVID-19. Background on the study: The United States, Italy and Spain supplied acute and convalescent COVID-19 samples.

TCRdb keeps only in-frame clones here, not all; method: immunoSEQ multiplex PCR. This repertoire shows fewer than 300,000 clones, more than 85% found once; its top ten account for 2.5% to 3%. The sequence was collected from a person aged 18 to 35 with COVID-19, enrolled during active disease. Source material: peripheral blood.

Written as DNA, the CDR3 is TGTGCCAGTAGTATGGGGACAGGCTCCTACAATGAGCAGTTCTTC. It is translated as CASSMGTGSYNEQFF. This chain links TRBV19 with TRBJ2-1, with 8 positions matching TRBD1. This CDR3 comprises 15 residues. Germline V lookup: CDR1 LNHDA, CDR2 SQIVND (reference sequence). The junction had 1 base not matched to a gene; V was cut back by 3 bases and J by 0 bases.